These 2 T cell receptor beta chains were sequenced from one sample in a study of blood T cell repertoires in COVID-19 (dated by TCRdb to 2020 to 2022). The library relied on the immunoSEQ multiplex PCR assay. Not all clones reach the TCRdb copy of this immuneACCESS table, which keeps in-frame sequences only. Checked studies attribute under half of the gap to unresolved V genes and leave the rest unexplained. Recorded for this sample are fewer than 400,000 clones; 75% to 90% of them occurred a single time. Around 1.9% of the sample is taken by the ten largest. Sequencing was carried out using PBMCs or T cells enriched from blood (not recorded which). The receptor set was obtained from a woman in her 30s who had been exposed to COVID-19.

This clone occurred once. The chain recombines TRBV5-1 with TRBJ1-5, with D possibly matching TRBD1 (5 bases). Germline values: CDR1 SGHRS, CDR2 YFSETQ. V gave up 4 bases and J gave up 0 bases, with 8 bases separating them. The CDR3 length is 14 residues. CDR3: CASSQGYSNQPQHF. The CDR3 bases are TGCGCCAGCAGCCAGGGCTATAGCAATCAGCCCCAGCATTTT.

By its share, this clone is medium-sized (0.01 to 0.1%). The chain has TRBV5-1 and TRBJ1-1, with D hard to call. V was shortened by 2 bases and J by 0 bases, with 8 bases between the two germline ends. The CDR3 covers 14 residues. Per germline, CDR1 SGHRS and CDR2 YFSETQ. The CDR3 region has the DNA TGCGCCAGCAGCTTCCTACAGCTGAACACTGAAGCTTTCTTT. Translated: CASSFLQLNTEAFF.